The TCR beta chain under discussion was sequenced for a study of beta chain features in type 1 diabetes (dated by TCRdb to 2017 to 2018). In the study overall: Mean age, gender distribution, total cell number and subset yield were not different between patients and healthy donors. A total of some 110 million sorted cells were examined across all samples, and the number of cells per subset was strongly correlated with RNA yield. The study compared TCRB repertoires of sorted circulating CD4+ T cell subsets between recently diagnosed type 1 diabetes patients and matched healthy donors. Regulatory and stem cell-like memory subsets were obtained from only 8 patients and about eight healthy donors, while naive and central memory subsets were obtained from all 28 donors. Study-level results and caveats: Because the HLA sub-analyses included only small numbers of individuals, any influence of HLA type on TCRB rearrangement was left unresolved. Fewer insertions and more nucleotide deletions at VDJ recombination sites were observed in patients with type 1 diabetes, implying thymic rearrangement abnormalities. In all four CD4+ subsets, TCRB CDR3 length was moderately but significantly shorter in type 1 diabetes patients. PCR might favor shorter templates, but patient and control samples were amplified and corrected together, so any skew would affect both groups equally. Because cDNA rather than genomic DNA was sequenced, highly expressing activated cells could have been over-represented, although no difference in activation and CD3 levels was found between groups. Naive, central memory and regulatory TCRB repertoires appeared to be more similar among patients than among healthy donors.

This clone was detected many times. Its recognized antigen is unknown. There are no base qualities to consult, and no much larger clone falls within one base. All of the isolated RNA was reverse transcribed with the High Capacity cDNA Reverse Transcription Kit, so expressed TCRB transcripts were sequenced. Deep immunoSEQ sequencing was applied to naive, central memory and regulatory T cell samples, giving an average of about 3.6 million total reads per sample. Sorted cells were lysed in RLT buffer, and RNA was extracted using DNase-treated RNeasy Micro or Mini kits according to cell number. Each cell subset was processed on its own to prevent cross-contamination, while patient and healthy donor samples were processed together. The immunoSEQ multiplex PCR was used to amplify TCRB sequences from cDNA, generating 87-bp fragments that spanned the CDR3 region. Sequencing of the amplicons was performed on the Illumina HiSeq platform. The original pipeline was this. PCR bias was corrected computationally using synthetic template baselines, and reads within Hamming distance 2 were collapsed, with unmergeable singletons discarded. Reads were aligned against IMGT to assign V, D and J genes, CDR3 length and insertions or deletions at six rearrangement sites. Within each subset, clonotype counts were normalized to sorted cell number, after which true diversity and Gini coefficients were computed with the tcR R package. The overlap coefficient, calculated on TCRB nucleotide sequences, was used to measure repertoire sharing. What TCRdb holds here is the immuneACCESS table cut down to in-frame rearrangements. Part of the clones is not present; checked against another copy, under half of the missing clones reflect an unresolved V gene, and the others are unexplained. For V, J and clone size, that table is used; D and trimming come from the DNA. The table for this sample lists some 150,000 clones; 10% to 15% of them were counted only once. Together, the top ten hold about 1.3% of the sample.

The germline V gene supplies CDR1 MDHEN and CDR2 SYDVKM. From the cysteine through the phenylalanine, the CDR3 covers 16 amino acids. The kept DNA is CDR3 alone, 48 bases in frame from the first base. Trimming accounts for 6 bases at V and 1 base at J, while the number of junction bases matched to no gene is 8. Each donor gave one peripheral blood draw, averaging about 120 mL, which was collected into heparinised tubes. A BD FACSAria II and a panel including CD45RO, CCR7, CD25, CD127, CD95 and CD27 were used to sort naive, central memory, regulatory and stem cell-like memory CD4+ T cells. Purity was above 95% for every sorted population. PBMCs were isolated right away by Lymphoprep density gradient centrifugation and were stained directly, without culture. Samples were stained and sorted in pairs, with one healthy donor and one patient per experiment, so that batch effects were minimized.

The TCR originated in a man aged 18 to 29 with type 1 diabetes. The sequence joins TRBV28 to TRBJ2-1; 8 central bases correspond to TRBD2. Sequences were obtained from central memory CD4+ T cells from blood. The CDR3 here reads CASSLGGAKSYNEQFF. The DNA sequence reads TGTGCCAGCAGCCTCGGGGGGGCCAAGTCCTACAATGAGCAGTTCTTC. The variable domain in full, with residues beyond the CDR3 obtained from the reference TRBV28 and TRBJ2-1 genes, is DVKVTQSSRYLVKRTGEKVFLECVQDMDHENMFWYRQDPGLGLRLIYFSYDVKMKEKGDIPEGYSVSREKKERFSLILESASTNQTSMYLCASSLGGAKSYNEQFFGPGTRLTVL.